This T cell receptor (beta chain) is drawn from a study of shared clonotypes between healthy human individuals. As processed by the authors: As immunoSEQ supplied junction-only sequences (without quality scores), filtering differed. Clones were read by immunoSEQ multiplex PCR, and TCRdb kept only the in-frame ones, dropping some. V, J and clone size are taken as reported in that table, and D and trimming were inferred from the DNA itself. The sample yields some 2 million clones, approximately 94% seen once. Study-wide findings and caveats: Represented diversity (both genetic and exposure-history) was limited by the small number of donors.

Naive CD8 populations comprised CD45RO-negative cells positively selected for CCR7, excluding terminally differentiated effector memory CD45RA+ cells. With regard to this clone: What it binds is unknown.

Germline CDR1 reads MNHNS; CDR2 reads SASEGT. The CDR3 has 14 amino acids. V was cut by 8 bases and J by 0 bases, with 13 bases left in between. The specimen was naive CD8+ T cells sorted from blood. This receptor was identified in a man younger than 30 in good health. The chain combines TRBV6-1 with TRBJ2-5; D perhaps matches TRBD1 (5 bases). The CDR3 protein is CASLPDSYQETQYF. CDR3 DNA sequence: TGTGCCAGCCTTCCCGACAGTTACCAAGAGACCCAGTACTTC.